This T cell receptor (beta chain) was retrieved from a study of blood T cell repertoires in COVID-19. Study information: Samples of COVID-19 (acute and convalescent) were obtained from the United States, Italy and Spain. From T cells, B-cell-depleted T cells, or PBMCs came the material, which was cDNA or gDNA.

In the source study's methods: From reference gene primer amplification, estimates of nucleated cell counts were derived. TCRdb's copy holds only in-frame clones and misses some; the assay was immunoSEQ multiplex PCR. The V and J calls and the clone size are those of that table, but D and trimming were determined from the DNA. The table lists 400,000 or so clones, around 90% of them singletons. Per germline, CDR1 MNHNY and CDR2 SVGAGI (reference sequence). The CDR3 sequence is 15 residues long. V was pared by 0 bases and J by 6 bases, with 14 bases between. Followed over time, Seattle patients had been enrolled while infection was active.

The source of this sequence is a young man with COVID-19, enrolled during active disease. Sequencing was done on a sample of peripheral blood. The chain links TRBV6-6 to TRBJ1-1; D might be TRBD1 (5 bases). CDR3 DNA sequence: TGTGCCAGCAGTTACTCGGGGGGTGCTCGCGCTGAAGCTTTCTTT. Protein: CASSYSGGARAEAFF.